These 27 T cell receptor beta chains were all obtained from the same sample, sequenced in a study of cytomegalovirus exposure and HLA in healthy donors. This table comes from immunoSEQ multiplex PCR, and its TCRdb copy is limited to in-frame clones, with some not included. In the table there are approximately 54,000 clones, roughly nine tenths of which are singletons. Sequencing was done on a sample of PBMCs. These TCRs come from a woman aged 18-29 years in good health and CMV-seropositive.

This chain links TRBV10-2 with TRBJ2-3; TRBD1 aligns across 9 bases. Per germline, CDR1 WSHSY and CDR2 SAAADI. The length of the CDR3 is 16 residues. Trimming removed 7 bases from V and 3 bases from J; junction bases left unmatched: 11. The CDR3 loop is CASKEATGGKTDTQYF. DNA for the CDR3: TGCGCCAGCAAAGAAGCAACAGGGGGCAAGACAGATACGCAGTATTTT.

The chain couples TRBV4-3 to TRBJ1-3; D remains unclear. V lost 0 bases and J lost 7, with 4 bases in between. The CDR3 is made up of 12 amino acids. The germline CDR1 and CDR2 sequences are LGHNA and YSLEER. The CDR3 sequence is CASSQDRNTIYF. DNA for the CDR3: TGCGCCAGCAGCCAAGACCGGAACACCATATATTTT.

The V gene is TRBV10-1, the J gene TRBJ2-1, with TRBD1 as a possible D gene (5 bases). Trimming cost V 5 bases and J 12 bases, with 17 bases left between them. CDR3 length equals 13 residues. Germline loops: CDR1 WNHNN, CDR2 SYGVQD (reference sequence). DNA of the CDR3: TGCGCCAGCAGTTTCGCAGGGTTTCAAGGGCAGTTCTTC. This codes for CASSFAGFQGQFF.

The rearrangement uses TRBV5-1 and TRBJ2-2; 11 nucleotides align to TRBD1. V shed 6 bases, J shed 5 bases, and the junction held 3 bases outside the gene matches. Germline V gene data show CDR1 as SGHRS and CDR2 as YFSETQ. CDR3 size: 14 residues. The CDR3 protein is CASNRDRGTGELFF. The CDR3 DNA reads TGCGCCAGCAACCGGGACAGGGGGACCGGGGAGCTGTTTTTT.

This clone showed up just once. The J gene is TRBJ2-5, the V gene TRBV5-1, with 11 positions matching TRBD2. This CDR3 contains 17 residues. Germline V gives CDR1 SGHRS, CDR2 YFSETQ. The V and J ends lost 1 base and 1 base, in that order; junction bases with no gene match: 6. This CDR3 reads CASSLRASGGIQETQYF. CDR3 nucleotides: TGCGCCAGCAGCTTGCGGGCTAGCGGGGGGATCCAAGAGACCCAGTACTTC.

This clone has only one observation. J is TRBJ1-1 and V is TRBV6-5; D not resolved. Trimming took off 0 bases at V and 10 bases at J, with 6 bases between the two ends. The CDR3 totals 11 residues. In germline, CDR1 is MNHEY, CDR2 SVGAGI. The CDR3 nucleotides are TGTGCCAGCAGTTACTCGGCCATAGCTTTCTTT. The encoded protein is CASSYSAIAFF.

J is TRBJ2-5 and V is TRBV7-2; TRBD2 might be the D (6 bases). CDR3 length: 16 residues. Germline V CDR1 and CDR2: SGHTA, FQGNSA. V lost 2 bases and J 2 bases, leaving 15 bases between the germline ends. The CDR3, as DNA: TGTGCCAGCAGCTTATCGGCGGGGAGGACTCAAGAGACCCAGTACTTC. It specifies CASSLSAGRTQETQYF.

V usage is TRBV11-3 and J usage is TRBJ2-3, with 9 nucleotides matching TRBD1. The J segment lost 0 bases and the V segment lost 2 bases, leaving 3 bases of the junction unmatched. In germline, CDR1 is SGHNT, CDR2 YENEEA. CDR3 size: 16 residues. The DNA of the CDR3 is TGTGCCAGCAGCTTACGGACAGGGGTGAGCACAGATACGCAGTATTTT. Translation gives CASSLRTGVSTDTQYF.

This clone has only one observation. The rearrangement joins TRBV11-2 to TRBJ1-4, with TRBD1 matching over 7 bases. Germline CDR1 and CDR2: SGHAT and FQNNGV. The CDR3 spans 17 residues. Trimming removed 5 bases from V and 5 bases from J; junction bases left unmatched: 14. This CDR3 reads CASSLGTLQGINEKLFF. CDR3 nucleotide sequence: TGTGCCAGCAGCCTAGGGACCCTACAGGGGATAAATGAAAAACTGTTTTTT.

The gene calls are TRBV5-1 and TRBJ2-5; D is perhaps TRBD2 (7 bases). In germline, CDR1 is SGHRS, CDR2 YFSETQ. CDR3 length: 15 residues. V lost 4 bases, J lost 5 bases, and 18 bases lay in between. CDR3 bases: TGCGCCAGCAGCGGTGGGGGGGCGAGAGTGGAGACCCAGTACTTC. Translated: CASSGGGARVETQYF.

DNA of the CDR3: TGTGCCAGCAGTGAGAGGGGACTAGCGGGGGGGGTCGCTTACAATGAGCAGTTCTTC. As protein: CASSERGLAGGVAYNEQFF. The chain employs TRBV2 and TRBJ2-1; TRBD2 matches at 16 bases. This CDR3 is built from 19 residues. Trimming removed 3 bases from V and 4 bases from J; junction bases left unmatched: 9. From germline, CDR1 is SNHLY and CDR2 FYNNEI.

Only one count was recorded for this clone. This sequence joins TRBV6-1 and TRBJ1-1; no clear D. The CDR3 consists of 14 residues. The V gene lost 1 base and the J gene lost 7 bases, with 13 bases spanning the gap. The germline CDR1 and CDR2 sequences are MNHNS and SASEGT. This CDR3 reads CASSEVGSGSEAFF. CDR3 nucleotide sequence: TGTGCCAGCAGTGAAGTAGGATCCGGGAGTGAAGCTTTCTTT.

The chain employs TRBV11-2 and TRBJ2-2; D is perhaps TRBD1 (5 bases). The V end lost 5 bases, the J end lost 3 bases, and 13 bases lay between the germline ends. CDR3 length equals 15 residues. Germline V lookup: CDR1 SGHAT, CDR2 FQNNGV. The CDR3 nucleotides are TGTGCCAGCAGCCTCGGTATCAGGGACACCGGGGAGCTGTTTTTT. This encodes CASSLGIRDTGELFF.

This chain uses TRBV5-1 with TRBJ2-2; 7 bases agree with TRBD2. Germline V gene sequence: CDR1 SGHRS, CDR2 YFSETQ. This CDR3 region has 17 residues. J gave up 0 bases and V 0 bases, and 5 bases lay outside the gene matches. CDR3 in amino acids: CASSLAFGGSNTGELFF. The DNA for the CDR3 is TGCGCCAGCAGCTTGGCTTTCGGGGGGTCGAACACCGGGGAGCTGTTTTTT. Full variable domain (remainder filled in from reference TRBV5-1 and TRBJ2-2): KAGVTQTPRYLIKTRGQQVTLSCSPISGHRSVSWYQQTPGQGLQFLFEYFSETQRNKGNFPGRFSGRQFSNSRSEMNVSTLELGDSALYLCASSLAFGGSNTGELFFGEGSRLTVL.

The rearrangement links TRBV30 to TRBJ1-4, with D uncertain. The CDR3 sequence is 16 residues long. Trimming shortened V by 0 bases and J by 0 bases, and 11 bases separated the two germline ends. Germline V CDR1 and CDR2: GTSNPN, SVGIG (reference sequence). CDR3 amino acids: CAWSVLGLATNEKLFF. For the CDR3, the DNA is TGTGCCTGGAGTGTTCTTGGACTTGCAACTAATGAAAAACTGTTTTTT.

The CDR3 DNA reads as TGTGCCAGCAGCGCCAGACAGGGGGCTAGTGAAAAACTGTTTTTT. It encodes CASSARQGASEKLFF. The chain employs TRBV9 and TRBJ1-4, with 10 bases that match TRBD1. This CDR3 has 15 residues. V dropped 3 bases and J dropped 7; count of bases not matched to a gene: 6. Germline lookup yields CDR1 SGDLS and CDR2 YYNGEE.

In DNA form, the CDR3 reads TGTGCCAGCAGTCCCCACAGGGGTAACGTAAATGAGCAGTTCTTC. It specifies CASSPHRGNVNEQFF. The chain joins TRBV2 to TRBJ2-1; 7 positions agree with TRBD1. V lost 5 bases to trimming and J lost 7 bases; unmatched junction nucleotides: 11. The CDR3 totals 15 residues. Germline V gene lookup returns CDR1 SNHLY and CDR2 FYNNEI.

The chain combines TRBV27 with TRBJ1-1; the D is unclear. Germline assignment: CDR1 MNHEY and CDR2 SMNVEV (reference sequence). The CDR3 is made up of 15 amino acids. Between the trimmed V and J ends, which lost 2 bases and 1 base, there was a span of 11 bases. CDR3 coding DNA: TGTGCCAGCAGTTTAACGAACGCAGGGAACACTGAAGCTTTCTTT. Amino acid sequence: CASSLTNAGNTEAFF.

V and J are TRBV7-3 and TRBJ1-1; D might be TRBD1 (6 bases). The CDR3 runs to 13 residues. V was clipped by 5 bases and J by 8 bases, with 15 bases between them. Germline CDR1 reads SGHTA; CDR2 reads FQGTGA. The CDR3 reads CASSIYRQVEAFF. The CDR3 DNA is TGTGCCAGCAGCATCTACCGACAGGTAGAAGCTTTCTTT.

The rearrangement links TRBV11-2 to TRBJ2-1; the match to TRBD2 covers 9 bases. V lost 2 bases, J lost 5 bases, and 10 bases stayed unmatched. Germline V gene data show CDR1 as SGHAT and CDR2 as FQNNGV. The CDR3 totals 17 residues. CDR3 loop: CASSLSPSGVSHNEQFF. CDR3 nucleotide sequence: TGTGCCAGCAGCTTATCTCCTAGCGGGGTAAGTCACAATGAGCAGTTCTTC.

The rearrangement uses TRBV27 and TRBJ1-2, with D hard to call. There are 14 residues in the CDR3. Germline V gene data show CDR1 as MNHEY and CDR2 as SMNVEV (reference sequence). V dropped 0 bases and J dropped 4 bases, with 9 bases sitting between them. DNA of the CDR3: TGTGCCAGCAGTTTATCGTTACAGTCCTATGGCTACACCTTC. Its protein is CASSLSLQSYGYTF.

V and J are TRBV7-8 and TRBJ2-5; D possibly corresponds to TRBD2 (7 bases). Germline CDR1 and CDR2: SGHVS and FQNEAQ. The CDR3 is 13 amino acids. The ends were cut back, 5 bases at V and 5 bases at J, with 12 bases in the middle. The CDR3 DNA is TGTGCCAGCAGCCGCGGGGGCCGGGAGACCCAGTACTTC. As protein: CASSRGGRETQYF.

J is TRBJ1-4 and V is TRBV5-4, with 7 bases lining up with TRBD1. Germline CDR1 and CDR2: SGHNT and YYREEE (reference sequence). Trimming took 4 bases from V and 4 from J; bases not matched to a gene: 7. The CDR3 spans 15 residues. The CDR3: CASSLETGVNEKLFF. The CDR3 DNA follows: TGTGCCAGCAGCCTAGAAACAGGGGTTAATGAAAAACTGTTTTTT.

V and J are TRBV13 and TRBJ1-3; D is undetermined. V was pared by 2 bases and J by 0 bases, with 5 bases between. In germline, CDR1 is PRHDT, CDR2 FYEKMQ (reference sequence). The CDR3 sequence is 14 residues long. CDR3 bases: TGTGCCAGCAGCTTACAGGACTCTGGAAACACCATATATTTT. This codes for CASSLQDSGNTIYF.

The rearrangement joins TRBV2 to TRBJ1-5, with 9 positions matching TRBD1. Per germline, CDR1 SNHLY and CDR2 FYNNEI. V shed 5 bases, J shed 7 bases, and the junction held 9 bases outside the gene matches. The length of the CDR3 is 15 residues. The CDR3 bases are TGTGCCAGCAGTCCGGGCCCCGACAGGGGGCAGCCCCAGCATTTT. Residues: CASSPGPDRGQPQHF.

V usage is TRBV2 and J usage is TRBJ1-6; 11 bases are a match to TRBD1. The V gene's germline CDR1 is SNHLY and CDR2 FYNNEI. The CDR3 consists of 15 residues. Trimming at V came to 0 bases and at J to 9 bases, leaving 1 base not matched to a gene. The chain's CDR3 is CASSEAGQGVSPLHF. For the CDR3, the DNA is TGTGCCAGCAGTGAAGCGGGACAGGGGGTTTCACCCCTCCACTTT.

The V call is TRBV27, the J call TRBJ1-1; TRBD1 might be the D (6 bases). Germline-derived CDR1 and CDR2 are MNHEY and SMNVEV (reference sequence). The CDR3 extends over 13 amino acids. Trimming removed 4 bases at V and 5 bases at J, with 11 bases between. The CDR3 DNA reads as TGTGCCAGCAGTTCAGGGGAGGGGACTGAAGCTTTCTTT. Translating gives CASSSGEGTEAFF.